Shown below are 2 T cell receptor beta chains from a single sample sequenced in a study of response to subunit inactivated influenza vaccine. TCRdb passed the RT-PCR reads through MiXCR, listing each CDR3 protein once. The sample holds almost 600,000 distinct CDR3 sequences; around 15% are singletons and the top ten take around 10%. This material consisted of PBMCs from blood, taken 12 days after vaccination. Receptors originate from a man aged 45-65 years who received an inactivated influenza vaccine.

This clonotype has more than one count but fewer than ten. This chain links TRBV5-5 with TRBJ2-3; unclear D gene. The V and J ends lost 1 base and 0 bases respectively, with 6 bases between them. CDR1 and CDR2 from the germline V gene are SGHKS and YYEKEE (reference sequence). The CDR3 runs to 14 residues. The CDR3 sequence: CASSLQESTDTQYF. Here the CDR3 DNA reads TGTGCCAGCAGCTTGCAGGAAAGCACAGATACGCAGTATTTT.

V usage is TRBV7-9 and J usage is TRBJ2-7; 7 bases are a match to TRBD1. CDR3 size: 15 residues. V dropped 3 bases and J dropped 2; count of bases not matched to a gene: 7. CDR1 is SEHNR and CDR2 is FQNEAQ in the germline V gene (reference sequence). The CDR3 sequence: CASSFPRQGPYEQYF. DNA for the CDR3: TGTGCCAGCAGCTTTCCGCGACAGGGCCCCTACGAGCAGTACTTC. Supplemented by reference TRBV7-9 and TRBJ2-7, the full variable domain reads DTGVSQNPRHKITKRGQNVTFRCDPISEHNRLYWYRQTLGQGPEFLTYFQNEAQLEKSRLLSDRFSAERPKGSFSTLEIQRTEQGDSAMYLCASSFPRQGPYEQYFGPGTRLTVT.